The TCR beta chain described here comes from a study of early T cells in non-severe SARS-CoV-2 infection. Study context: Sequencing targeted bulk RNA from unsorted whole blood, leaving chains unpaired. Study findings and constraints: Lookups in VDJdb leaned toward anti-spike CD8 responses and missed private and CD4 specificities.

Germline V gene data show CDR1 as KGHSH and CDR2 as LQKENI. V was pared by 3 bases and J by 8 bases, with 5 bases between. The CDR3 length is 11 residues. This clonotype has a handful of counts. Its antigen remains unidentified. Unique molecular identifier tags were affixed to discrete cDNA molecules. One entry per CDR3 protein results from TCRdb running MiXCR on the 5' RACE reads. Of 100,000 to 150,000 distinct CDR3 sequences in the sample, 14% to 15% were seen once. This chain links TRBV18 with TRBJ2-1; D not resolved. The sequence was collected from an adult who was a healthcare worker with PCR-confirmed SARS-CoV-2 infection or an uninfected control (not recorded which). What was sequenced was whole blood. The CDR3 DNA reads as TGTGCCAGCTCACCCGAACATGAGCAGTTCTTC. Encoded protein: CASSPEHEQFF.